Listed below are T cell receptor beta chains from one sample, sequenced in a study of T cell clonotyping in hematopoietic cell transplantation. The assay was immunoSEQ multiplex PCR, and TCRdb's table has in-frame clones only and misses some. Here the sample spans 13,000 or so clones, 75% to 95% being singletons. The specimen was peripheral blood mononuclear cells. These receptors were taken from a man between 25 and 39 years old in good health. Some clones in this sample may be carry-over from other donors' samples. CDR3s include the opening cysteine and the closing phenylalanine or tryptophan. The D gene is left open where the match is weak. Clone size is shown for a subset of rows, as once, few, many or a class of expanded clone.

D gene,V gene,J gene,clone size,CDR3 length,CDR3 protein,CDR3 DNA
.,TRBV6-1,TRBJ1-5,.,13,CASTGAVIQPQHF,TGTGCCAGCACGGGGGCAGTAATTCAGCCCCAGCATTTT
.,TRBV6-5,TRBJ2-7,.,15,CASSPRPLSSYEQYF,TGTGCCAGCAGCCCCCGGCCACTTTCCTCCTACGAGCAGTACTTC
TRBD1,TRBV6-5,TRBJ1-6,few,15,CASRQTGTGNSPLHF,TGTGCCAGCAGACAAACCGGGACAGGAAATTCACCCCTCCACTTT
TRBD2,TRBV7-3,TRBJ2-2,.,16,CASSSLAGTNTGELFF,TGTGCCAGCAGCTCATTAGCGGGAACGAACACCGGGGAGCTGTTTTTT
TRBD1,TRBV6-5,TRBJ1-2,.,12,CASRRTGEGYTF,TGTGCCAGCAGGCGGACAGGGGAGGGCTACACCTTC
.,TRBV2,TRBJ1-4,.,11,CASKANEKLFF,TGTGCCAGCAAGGCTAATGAAAAACTGTTTTTT
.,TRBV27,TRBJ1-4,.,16,CASSFRGTASNEKLFF,TGTGCCAGCAGTTTCCGAGGTACAGCGTCTAATGAAAAACTGTTTTTT
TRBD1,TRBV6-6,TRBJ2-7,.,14,CASSRQGDPYEQYF,TGTGCCAGCAGTCGACAGGGGGATCCCTACGAGCAGTACTTC
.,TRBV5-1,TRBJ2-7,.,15,CASSLGWDFGYEQYF,TGCGCCAGCAGCTTGGGGTGGGACTTCGGGTACGAGCAGTACTTC
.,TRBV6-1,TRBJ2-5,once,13,CASRLEGQETQYF,TGTGCCAGCCGACTAGAGGGACAAGAGACCCAGTACTTC
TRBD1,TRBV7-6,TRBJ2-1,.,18,CASSQAADRGESYNEQFF,TGTGCCAGCAGCCAGGCCGCAGACAGGGGTGAGTCCTACAATGAGCAGTTCTTC
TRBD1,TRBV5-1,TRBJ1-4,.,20,CASSLKGFGQGAGSNEKLFF,TGCGCCAGCAGCTTGAAGGGCTTCGGACAGGGGGCAGGGTCTAATGAAAAACTGTTTTTT
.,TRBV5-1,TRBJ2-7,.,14,CASSLARYSYEQYF,TGCGCCAGCAGCTTGGCCAGATACTCCTACGAGCAGTACTTC
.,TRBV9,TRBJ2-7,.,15,CASSATGTKEGEQYF,TGTGCCAGCAGCGCTACCGGGACGAAAGAGGGCGAGCAGTACTTC
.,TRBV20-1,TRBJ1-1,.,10,CSAPDTEAFF,TGCAGTGCCCCCGACACTGAAGCTTTCTTT
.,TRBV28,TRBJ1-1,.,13,CASSIPMNTEAFF,TGTGCCAGCAGTATACCGATGAACACTGAAGCTTTCTTT
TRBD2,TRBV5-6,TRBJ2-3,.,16,CASSLSASGLTDTQYF,TGTGCCAGCAGCTTGTCCGCTAGCGGTCTCACAGATACGCAGTATTTT
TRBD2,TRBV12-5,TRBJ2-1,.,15,CASDLGGGVYNEQFF,TGTGCTAGTGACTTGGGCGGGGGGGTGTACAATGAGCAGTTCTTC
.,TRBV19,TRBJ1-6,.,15,CASSRVRTESSPLHF,TGTGCCAGTAGTAGGGTTCGGACAGAAAGTTCACCCCTCCACTTT
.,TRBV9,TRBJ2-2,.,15,CASSVGGGPNGELFF,TGTGCCAGCAGCGTTGGGGGGGGGCCGAACGGGGAGCTGTTTTTT
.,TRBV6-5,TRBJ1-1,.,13,CASSYERNTEAFF,TGTGCCAGCAGTTACGAAAGAAACACTGAAGCTTTCTTT
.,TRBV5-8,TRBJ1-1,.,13,CASSLRLNTEAFF,TGTGCCAGCAGCTTGAGGTTGAACACTGAAGCTTTCTTT
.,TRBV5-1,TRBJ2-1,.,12,CASYTESGEQFF,TGCGCCAGCTACACTGAGAGTGGTGAGCAGTTCTTC
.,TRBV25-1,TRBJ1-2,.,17,CASSPQSPRGSNYGYTF,TGTGCCAGCAGTCCACAGTCGCCCCGAGGGTCGAACTATGGCTACACCTTC
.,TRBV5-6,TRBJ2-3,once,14,CASSYSGSTDTQYF,TGTGCCAGCAGCTATTCAGGGAGCACAGATACGCAGTATTTT
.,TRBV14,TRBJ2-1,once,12,CASSQAYVEQFF,TGTGCCAGCAGCCAAGCATATGTTGAGCAGTTCTTC
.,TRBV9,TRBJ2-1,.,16,CASSVGPREEYNEQFF,TGTGCCAGCAGCGTAGGCCCCAGGGAGGAGTACAATGAGCAGTTCTTC
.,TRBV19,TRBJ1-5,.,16,CASSIRGTQGNQPQHF,TGTGCCAGTAGTATTAGAGGCACACAGGGTAATCAGCCCCAGCATTTT
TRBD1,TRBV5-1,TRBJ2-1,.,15,CASSFWDREANEQFF,TGCGCCAGCAGCTTCTGGGACAGGGAGGCCAATGAGCAGTTCTTC
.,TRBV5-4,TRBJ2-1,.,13,CASSLRGGDEQFF,TGTGCCAGCAGCCTGAGGGGCGGGGATGAGCAGTTCTTC
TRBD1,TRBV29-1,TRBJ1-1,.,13,CSVYRGGNTEAFF,TGCAGCGTGTACAGGGGAGGGAACACTGAAGCTTTCTTT
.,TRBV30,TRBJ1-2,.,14,CAYIPRRQNYGYTF,TGTGCCTATATCCCCCGCAGACAGAACTATGGCTACACCTTC
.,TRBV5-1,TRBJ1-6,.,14,CASSLAGQNSPLHF,TGCGCCAGCAGCTTGGCTGGCCAAAACTCACCCCTCCACTTT
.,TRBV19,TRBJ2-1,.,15,CASSIGTAIYNEQFF,TGTGCCAGTAGTATAGGAACAGCAATCTACAATGAGCAGTTCTTC
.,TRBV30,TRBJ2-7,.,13,CAWSGRKTYEQYF,TGTGCCTGGAGTGGTCGGAAGACCTACGAGCAGTACTTC
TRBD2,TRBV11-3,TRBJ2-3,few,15,CASSPSAGAADTQYF,TGTGCCAGCAGCCCTTCGGCGGGAGCGGCAGATACGCAGTATTTT
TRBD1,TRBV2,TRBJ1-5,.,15,CASRGDRGYNQPQHF,TGTGCCAGCAGGGGGGACAGGGGTTACAATCAGCCCCAGCATTTT
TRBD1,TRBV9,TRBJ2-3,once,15,CASSVGNTGVDTQYF,TGTGCCAGCAGCGTAGGAAATACAGGGGTAGATACGCAGTATTTT
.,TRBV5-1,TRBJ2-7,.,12,CASSFQGLEQYF,TGCGCCAGCAGCTTTCAGGGCCTCGAGCAGTACTTC
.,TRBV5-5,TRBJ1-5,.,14,CASSPGGGNQPQHF,TGTGCCAGCAGCCCCGGGGGGGGCAATCAGCCCCAGCATTTT
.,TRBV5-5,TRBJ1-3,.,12,CASSWPGDTIYF,TGTGCCAGCAGCTGGCCCGGGGACACCATATATTTT
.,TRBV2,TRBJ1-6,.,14,CASSVGGGNSPLHF,TGTGCCAGCAGTGTGGGGGGCGGAAATTCACCCCTCCACTTT
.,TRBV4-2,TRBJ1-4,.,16,CASSQGTGTEPEKLFF,TGTGCCAGCAGCCAAGGTACGGGGACGGAGCCCGAAAAACTGTTTTTT
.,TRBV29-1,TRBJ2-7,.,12,CSAEGSSYEQYF,TGCAGCGCGGAGGGTAGTTCCTACGAGCAGTACTTC
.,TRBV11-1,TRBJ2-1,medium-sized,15,CASSFLGARDNEQFF,TGTGCCAGCAGCTTTCTGGGGGCGAGGGACAATGAGCAGTTCTTC
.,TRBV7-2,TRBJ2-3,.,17,CASSSPWAGANTDTQYF,TGTGCCAGCAGCTCTCCTTGGGCGGGGGCAAACACAGATACGCAGTATTTT
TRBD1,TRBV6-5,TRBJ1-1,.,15,CASRPTGGRGTEAFF,TGTGCCAGCAGACCGACAGGGGGGCGAGGAACTGAAGCTTTCTTT